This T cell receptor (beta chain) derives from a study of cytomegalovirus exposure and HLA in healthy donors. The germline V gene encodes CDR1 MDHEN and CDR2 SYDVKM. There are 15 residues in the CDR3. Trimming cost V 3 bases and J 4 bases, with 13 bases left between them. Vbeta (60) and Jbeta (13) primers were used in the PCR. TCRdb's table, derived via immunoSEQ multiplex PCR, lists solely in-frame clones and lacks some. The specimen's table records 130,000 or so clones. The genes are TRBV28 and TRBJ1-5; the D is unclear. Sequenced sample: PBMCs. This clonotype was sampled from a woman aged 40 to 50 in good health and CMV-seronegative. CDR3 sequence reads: CASSLGPRRNQPQHF. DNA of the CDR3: TGTGCCAGCAGTTTGGGCCCCCGGAGGAATCAGCCCCAGCATTTT.